A single sample is the source of the 13 T cell receptor beta chains below, sequenced in a study of monozygotic twins with inflammatory bowel disease. Using the 5' RACE reads, TCRdb records one entry per CDR3 protein without DNA. Its table lists about 300,000 distinct CDR3 sequences. Sequences were obtained from blood. These receptors came from a human donor with ulcerative colitis or Crohn's disease, or a healthy co-twin of an affected twin (not recorded which).

The chain uses TRBV5-1 and TRBJ2-3; TCRdb lists TRBD1, though no DNA is available to test this call. The V gene's germline CDR1 is SGHRS and CDR2 YFSETQ. The CDR3 is 15 amino acids. CDR3 amino acids: CASSLTGPSTDTQYF.

The V call is TRBV9, the J call TRBJ2-1; TCRdb designates TRBD1, a call that cannot be tested without DNA. Germline V gives CDR1 SGDLS, CDR2 YYNGEE. The CDR3 runs to 20 residues. The chain's CDR3 is CASCPGPSTPGYSSYNEQFF.

The CDR3 spells CASSPSGGLQTQYF. The chain is built from TRBV7-3 and TRBJ2-5; TCRdb proposes TRBD2, but this gene call is untestable without DNA. CDR3 size: 14 residues. The germline V gene has CDR1 SGHTA and CDR2 FQGTGA.

This chain connects TRBV7-2 to TRBJ1-6; the TCRdb D gene call, TRBD1, has no DNA to confirm it. Germline assignment: CDR1 SGHTA and CDR2 FQGNSA. This CDR3 contains 15 residues. The chain's CDR3 is CASSRQGQGTSPLHF.

The chain uses TRBV4-3 and TRBJ2-7; TCRdb lists TRBD2, though no DNA is available to test this call. The CDR3 loop spans 15 amino acids. Germline CDR1 LGHNA, CDR2 YSLEER. The CDR3 here is CASSQDLREGYEQYF.

The gene calls are TRBV18 and TRBJ1-1; TCRdb outputs TRBD1, but without DNA this stays unchecked. Germline loops: CDR1 KGHSH, CDR2 LQKENI. The CDR3 loop spans 15 amino acids. The CDR3 sequence: CASSLSGTGNTEAFF.

This chain connects TRBV7-9 to TRBJ2-1; lacking DNA, the TRBD2 call made by TCRdb goes unchecked. Germline V gives CDR1 SEHNR, CDR2 FQNEAQ (reference sequence). The CDR3 runs to 12 residues. The CDR3 loop reads CASKAAGNEQFF. Based on the CDR3 plus reference TRBV7-9 and TRBJ2-1, the full variable domain is DTGVSQNPRHKITKRGQNVTFRCDPISEHNRLYWYRQTLGQGPEFLTYFQNEAQLEKSRLLSDRFSAERPKGSFSTLEIQRTEQGDSAMYLCASKAAGNEQFFGPGTRLTVL.

The V gene is TRBV7-2, the J gene TRBJ2-2; TCRdb outputs TRBD2, but without DNA this stays unchecked. The CDR3 extends over 15 amino acids. The germline CDR1 and CDR2 sequences are SGHTA and FQGNSA. CDR3 residues: CASSLDWLPTGELFF.

J is TRBJ2-7 and V is TRBV27; the TRBD1 assignment by TCRdb is unverifiable without DNA. Germline assignment: CDR1 MNHEY and CDR2 SMNVEV (reference sequence). This CDR3 has 18 amino acids. This CDR3 is CASSSGQGATSGRHEQYF.

The rearrangement joins TRBV27 to TRBJ2-2. CDR1 MNHEY and CDR2 SMNVEV come from the germline V gene (reference sequence). This CDR3 is built from 13 residues. CDR3 protein: CAISLFSAGELFF.

V usage is TRBV5-4 and J usage is TRBJ1-4. Per the germline V gene, CDR1 is SGHNT and CDR2 is YYREEE (reference sequence). The CDR3 covers 15 residues. The CDR3 loop is CASSPERRRGEKLFF.

The chain combines TRBV15 with TRBJ2-3; TCRdb names TRBD1, which stays unverified in the absence of DNA. The CDR3 length is 15 residues. From germline, CDR1 is LNHNV and CDR2 YYDKDF (reference sequence). CDR3 residues: CATSRDILGADTQYF. The entire variable domain, with the rest obtained from reference TRBV15 and TRBJ2-3, is as follows: DAMVIQNPRYQVTQFGKPVTLSCSQTLNHNVMYWYQQKSSQAPKLLFHYYDKDFNNEADTPDNFQSRRPNTSFCFLDIRSPGLGDTAMYLCATSRDILGADTQYFGPGTRLTVL.

The rearrangement uses TRBV7-9 and TRBJ2-5. The CDR3 covers 11 residues. Germline CDR1 and CDR2: SEHNR and FQNEAQ (reference sequence). CDR3 sequence reads: CASSISETQYF.